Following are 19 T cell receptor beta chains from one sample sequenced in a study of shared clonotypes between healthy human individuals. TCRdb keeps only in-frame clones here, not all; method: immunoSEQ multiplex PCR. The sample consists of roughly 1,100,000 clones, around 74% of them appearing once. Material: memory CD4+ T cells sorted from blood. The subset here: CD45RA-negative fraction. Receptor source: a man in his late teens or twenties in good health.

In nucleotides, the CDR3 is TGTGCCAGCAGCACCGGACAGGCCTCTAATGAAAAACTGTTTTTT. As protein: CASSTGQASNEKLFF. The chain recombines TRBV7-9 with TRBJ1-4; 7 bases map to TRBD1. J lost 3 bases, V lost 5 bases, and 6 bases had no gene match. The germline V gene has CDR1 SEHNR and CDR2 FQNEAQ (reference sequence). This CDR3 comprises 15 residues.

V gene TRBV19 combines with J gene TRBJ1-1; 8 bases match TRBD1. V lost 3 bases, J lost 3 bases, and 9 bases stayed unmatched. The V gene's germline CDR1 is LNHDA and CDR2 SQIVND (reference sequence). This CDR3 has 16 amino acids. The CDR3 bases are TGTGCCAGTAGTATTGGGAGACAGGGGCCCGACACTGAAGCTTTCTTT. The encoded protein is CASSIGRQGPDTEAFF.

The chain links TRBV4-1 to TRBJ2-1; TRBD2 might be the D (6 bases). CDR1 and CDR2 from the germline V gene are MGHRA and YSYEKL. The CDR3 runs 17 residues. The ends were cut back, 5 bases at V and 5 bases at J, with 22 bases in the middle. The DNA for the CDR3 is TGCGCCAGCAGCGATCCTCGCGGGGCCTTCGAGAACAATGAGCAGTTCTTC. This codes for CASSDPRGAFENNEQFF.

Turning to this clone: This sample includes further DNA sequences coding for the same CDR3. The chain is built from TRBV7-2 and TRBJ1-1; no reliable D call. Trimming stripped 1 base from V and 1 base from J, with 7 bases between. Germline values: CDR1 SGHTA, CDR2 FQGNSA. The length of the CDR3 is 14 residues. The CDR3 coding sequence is TGTGCCAGCAGCTTAGTTTTTGGGAACACTGAAGCTTTCTTT. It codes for CASSLVFGNTEAFF.

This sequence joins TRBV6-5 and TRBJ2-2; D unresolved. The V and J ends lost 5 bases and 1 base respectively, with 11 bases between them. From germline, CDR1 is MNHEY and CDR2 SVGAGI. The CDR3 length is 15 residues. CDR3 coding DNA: TGTGCCAGCAGTAGAGACCCGAGGAACACCGGGGAGCTGTTTTTT. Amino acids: CASSRDPRNTGELFF.

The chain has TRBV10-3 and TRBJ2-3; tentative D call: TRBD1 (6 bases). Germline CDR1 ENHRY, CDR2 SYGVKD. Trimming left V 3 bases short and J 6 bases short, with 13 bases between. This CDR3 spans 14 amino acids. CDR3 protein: CAISDRGAMDTQYF. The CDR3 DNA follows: TGTGCCATCAGTGACAGGGGAGCTATGGATACGCAGTATTTT.

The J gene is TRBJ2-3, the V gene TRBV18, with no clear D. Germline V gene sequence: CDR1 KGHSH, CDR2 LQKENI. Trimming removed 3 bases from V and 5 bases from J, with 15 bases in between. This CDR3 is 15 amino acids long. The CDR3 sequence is CASSPEVPTRDTQYF. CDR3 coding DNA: TGTGCCAGCTCACCTGAGGTGCCAACCAGAGATACGCAGTATTTT. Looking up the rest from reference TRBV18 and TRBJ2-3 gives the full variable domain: NAGVMQNPRHLVRRRGQEARLRCSPMKGHSHVYWYRQLPEEGLKFMVYLQKENIIDESGMPKERFSAEFPKEGPSILRIQQVVRGDSAAYFCASSPEVPTRDTQYFGPGTRLTVL.

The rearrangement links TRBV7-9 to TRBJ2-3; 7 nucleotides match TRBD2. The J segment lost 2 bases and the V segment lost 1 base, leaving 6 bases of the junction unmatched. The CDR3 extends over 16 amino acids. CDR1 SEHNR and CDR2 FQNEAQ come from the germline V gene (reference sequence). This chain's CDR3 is CASSLVLAAHTDTQYF. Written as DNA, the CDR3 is TGTGCCAGCAGCTTAGTCCTAGCGGCCCACACAGATACGCAGTATTTT. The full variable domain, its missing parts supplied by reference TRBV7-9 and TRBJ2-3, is DTGVSQNPRHKITKRGQNVTFRCDPISEHNRLYWYRQTLGQGPEFLTYFQNEAQLEKSRLLSDRFSAERPKGSFSTLEIQRTEQGDSAMYLCASSLVLAAHTDTQYFGPGTRLTVL.

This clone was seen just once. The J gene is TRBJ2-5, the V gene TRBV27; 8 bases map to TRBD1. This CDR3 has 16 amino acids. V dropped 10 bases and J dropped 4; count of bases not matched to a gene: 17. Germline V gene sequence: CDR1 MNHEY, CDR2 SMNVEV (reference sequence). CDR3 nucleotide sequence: TGTGCCACCTCCCTTCTCGGACAGGGAGGAGTAGAGACCCAGTACTTC. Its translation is CATSLLGQGGVETQYF.

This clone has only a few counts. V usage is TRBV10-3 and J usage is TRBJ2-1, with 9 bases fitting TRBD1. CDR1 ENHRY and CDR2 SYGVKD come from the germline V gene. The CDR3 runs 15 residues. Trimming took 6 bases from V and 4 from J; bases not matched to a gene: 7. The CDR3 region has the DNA TGTGCCATCAGAGCCGGGACAGGGTCATACAATGAGCAGTTCTTC. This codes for CAIRAGTGSYNEQFF.

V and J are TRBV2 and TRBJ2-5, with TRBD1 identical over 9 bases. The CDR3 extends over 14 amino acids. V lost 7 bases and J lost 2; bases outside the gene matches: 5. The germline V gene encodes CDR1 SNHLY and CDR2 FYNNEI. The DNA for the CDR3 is TGTGCCAGCAACCCCGGGACAGGGCAAGAGACCCAGTACTTC. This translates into CASNPGTGQETQYF.

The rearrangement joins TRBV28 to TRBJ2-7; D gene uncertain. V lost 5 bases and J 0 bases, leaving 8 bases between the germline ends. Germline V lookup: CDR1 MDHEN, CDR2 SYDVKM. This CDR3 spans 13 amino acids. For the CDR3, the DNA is TGTGCCAGCAGTCTTTTGACCTCCTACGAGCAGTACTTC. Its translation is CASSLLTSYEQYF.

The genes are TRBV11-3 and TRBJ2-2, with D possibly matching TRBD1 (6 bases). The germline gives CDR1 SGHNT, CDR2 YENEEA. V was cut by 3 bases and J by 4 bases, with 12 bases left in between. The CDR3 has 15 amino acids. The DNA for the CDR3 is TGTGCCAGCAGCTTGGGGGCCTTGAGCACCGGGGAGCTGTTTTTT. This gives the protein CASSLGALSTGELFF.

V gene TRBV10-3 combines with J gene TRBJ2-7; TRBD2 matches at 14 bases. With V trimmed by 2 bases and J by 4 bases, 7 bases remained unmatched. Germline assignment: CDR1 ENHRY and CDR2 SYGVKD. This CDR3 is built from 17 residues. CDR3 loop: CAISEAYGTSGSYEQYF. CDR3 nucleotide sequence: TGTGCCATCAGTGAGGCCTACGGGACTAGCGGGAGTTACGAGCAGTACTTC.

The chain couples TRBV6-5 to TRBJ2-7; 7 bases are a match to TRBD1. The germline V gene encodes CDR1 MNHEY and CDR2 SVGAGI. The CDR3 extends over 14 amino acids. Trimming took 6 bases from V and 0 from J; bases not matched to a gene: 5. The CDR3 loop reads CASSFQGDSYEQYF. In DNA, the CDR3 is TGTGCCAGCAGCTTCCAGGGGGACTCCTACGAGCAGTACTTC.

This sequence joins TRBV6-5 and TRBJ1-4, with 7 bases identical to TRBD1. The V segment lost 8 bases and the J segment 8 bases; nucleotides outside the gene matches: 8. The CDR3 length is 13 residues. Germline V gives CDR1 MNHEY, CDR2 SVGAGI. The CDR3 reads CASRDSNREKLFF. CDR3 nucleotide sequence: TGTGCCAGCCGGGACAGTAATCGGGAAAAACTGTTTTTT.

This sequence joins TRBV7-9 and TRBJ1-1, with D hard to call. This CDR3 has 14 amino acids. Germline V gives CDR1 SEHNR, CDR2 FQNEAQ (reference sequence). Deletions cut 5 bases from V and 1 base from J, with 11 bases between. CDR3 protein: CASSTPPENTEAFF. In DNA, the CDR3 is TGTGCCAGCAGCACTCCCCCAGAGAACACTGAAGCTTTCTTT.

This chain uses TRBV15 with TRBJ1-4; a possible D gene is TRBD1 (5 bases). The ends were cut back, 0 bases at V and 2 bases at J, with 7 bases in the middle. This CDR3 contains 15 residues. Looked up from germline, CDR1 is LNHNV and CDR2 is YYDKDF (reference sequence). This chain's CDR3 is CATSREGTTNEKLFF. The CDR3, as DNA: TGTGCCACCAGCAGAGAGGGGACGACTAATGAAAAACTGTTTTTT.

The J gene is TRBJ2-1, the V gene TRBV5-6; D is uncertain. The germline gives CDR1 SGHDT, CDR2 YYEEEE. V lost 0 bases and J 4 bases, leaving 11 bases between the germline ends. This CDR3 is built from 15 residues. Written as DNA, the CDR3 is TGTGCCAGCAGCTTGGGCCCCTCTGGATACAATGAGCAGTTCTTC. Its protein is CASSLGPSGYNEQFF.